The 17 T cell receptor beta chains below come from one sample, sequenced in a study of monozygotic twins with cystic fibrosis. Here immunoSEQ multiplex PCR was the method, and the copy in TCRdb shows in-frame clones only, minus some. The table lists tens of thousands of clones, roughly 90% of them singletons. What was sequenced was blood. The receptors here all came from a girl aged 2-10 years with cystic fibrosis.

This clone showed up just a few times. The gene calls are TRBV19 and TRBJ1-5; D gene ambiguous. The CDR3 runs 14 residues. V lost 1 base, J lost 0 bases, and 4 bases lay in between. CDR1 is LNHDA, CDR2 SQIVND, per germline (reference sequence). The CDR3 DNA is TGTGCCAGTAGTATAGGGGATAGCAATCAGCCCCAGCATTTT. Its translation is CASSIGDSNQPQHF.

V usage is TRBV1 and J usage is TRBJ2-1; TRBD2, the table's D call, lacks a check against the DNA. TRBV1 represents a pseudogene. The CDR3 runs to 13 residues. Written as DNA, the CDR3 is TGCACCAGCAGCCAAGTCGGTGGTAATGAGCAGTTCTTC. Protein: CTSSQVGGNEQFF.

The chain couples TRBV7-6 to TRBJ2-7; D unclear. Trimming removed 5 bases at V and 2 bases at J, with 19 bases between. Germline loops: CDR1 SGHVS, CDR2 FNYEAQ. The CDR3 length is 16 residues. CDR3 loop: CASSGPQSVGPYEQYF. In nucleotides, the CDR3 is TGTGCCAGCAGCGGACCTCAGAGCGTTGGCCCCTACGAGCAGTACTTC.

CDR3 in DNA: TGCGCCAGCAGCTTGGGAGCGGGACTAGCTTCGGCGGAGACCCAGTACTTC. Amino acid sequence: CASSLGAGLASAETQYF. The chain recombines TRBV5-1 with TRBJ2-5, with 9 bases lining up with TRBD2. Trimming cost V 0 bases and J 5 bases; bases outside gene matches: 11. Germline loops: CDR1 SGHRS, CDR2 YFSETQ. CDR3 length: 17 residues.

The gene calls are TRBV27 and TRBJ1-1, with 11 bases aligning to TRBD1. Germline CDR1 MNHEY, CDR2 SMNVEV (reference sequence). V trimming: 0 bases; J trimming: 7 bases; junction bases outside the gene matches: 1. The CDR3 runs 14 residues. Here the CDR3 DNA reads TGTGCCAGCAGTTTATCCGGGACAGGGGGTGAAGCTTTCTTT. Its translation is CASSLSGTGGEAFF.

The chain recombines TRBV13 with TRBJ2-7; D remains ambiguous. CDR1 and CDR2 from the germline V gene are PRHDT and FYEKMQ (reference sequence). V lost 0 bases, J lost 8 bases, and 5 bases lay in between. The CDR3 spans 11 residues. The CDR3 is CASSLGEKQYF. CDR3 bases: TGTGCCAGCAGCTTAGGAGAGAAGCAGTACTTC. The full variable domain, rest sourced from reference TRBV13 and TRBJ2-7, is AAGVIQSPRHLIKEKRETATLKCYPIPRHDTVYWYQQGPGQDPQFLISFYEKMQSDKGSIPDRFSAQQFSDYHSELNMSSLELGDSALYFCASSLGEKQYFGPGTRLTVT.

V and J are TRBV5-1 and TRBJ2-7; 7 bases match TRBD1. This CDR3 spans 14 amino acids. The V and J ends lost 5 bases and 2 bases, in that order; junction bases with no gene match: 7. CDR1 and CDR2 (germline): SGHRS, YFSETQ. DNA for the CDR3: TGCGCCAGCAGTTCGTCAGGGGGAACCTACGAGCAGTACTTC. This codes for CASSSSGGTYEQYF. Combining the CDR3 with reference TRBV5-1 and TRBJ2-7 gives the whole variable domain KAGVTQTPRYLIKTRGQQVTLSCSPISGHRSVSWYQQTPGQGLQFLFEYFSETQRNKGNFPGRFSGRQFSNSRSEMNVSTLELGDSALYLCASSSSGGTYEQYFGPGTRLTVT.

The chain combines TRBV13 with TRBJ2-1; the D gene is possibly TRBD2 (6 bases). Per germline, CDR1 PRHDT and CDR2 FYEKMQ (reference sequence). The ends were cut back, 5 bases at V and 0 bases at J, with 11 bases in the middle. This CDR3 region has 15 residues. The CDR3 reads CASSLGTSSYNEQFF. The CDR3, as DNA: TGTGCCAGCAGCCTTGGGACTTCCTCCTACAATGAGCAGTTCTTC.

V gene TRBV5-1 combines with J gene TRBJ2-1, with D perhaps matching TRBD1 (6 bases). Trimming pared 4 bases from V and 6 bases from J, leaving 11 bases between. The CDR3 sequence is 13 residues long. Per the germline V gene, CDR1 is SGHRS and CDR2 is YFSETQ. This CDR3 is CASSPSQGNEQFF. DNA of the CDR3: TGCGCCAGCAGCCCTTCACAGGGCAATGAGCAGTTCTTC.

This clone has a single count. The chain couples TRBV7-9 to TRBJ2-3; 7 bases are a match to TRBD1. This CDR3 spans 15 amino acids. The V gene end was trimmed by 1 base and the J gene end by 4 bases; junction bases not matched to a gene: 5. Per germline, CDR1 SEHNR and CDR2 FQNEAQ (reference sequence). The CDR3 nucleotides are TGTGCCAGCAGCTTAGTTCGGCAGGGGGCAGATACGCAGTATTTT. Residues: CASSLVRQGADTQYF. Based on the CDR3 plus reference TRBV7-9 and TRBJ2-3, the full variable domain is DTGVSQNPRHKITKRGQNVTFRCDPISEHNRLYWYRQTLGQGPEFLTYFQNEAQLEKSRLLSDRFSAERPKGSFSTLEIQRTEQGDSAMYLCASSLVRQGADTQYFGPGTRLTVL.

The rearrangement links TRBV29-1 to TRBJ2-3; maybe TRBD2 (7 bases). The CDR3 is made up of 15 amino acids. Trimming removed 2 bases at V and 3 bases at J, with 15 bases between. Germline V CDR1 and CDR2: SQVTM, ANQGSEA. The CDR3 coding sequence is TGCAGCGTTGAATGGGGGGGGCTCGGGACAGATACGCAGTATTTT. Residues: CSVEWGGLGTDTQYF.

The chain carries TRBV5-1 and TRBJ1-1, with TRBD1 as a possible D gene (6 bases). The CDR3 contains 14 residues. Germline CDR1 reads SGHRS; CDR2 reads YFSETQ. V was clipped by 0 bases and J by 4 bases, with 10 bases between them. The CDR3 DNA sequence: TGCGCCAGCAGCTTGGTACGGGGGGCCACTGAAGCTTTCTTT. It encodes CASSLVRGATEAFF.

The chain is built from TRBV7-2 and TRBJ2-7; 9 nucleotides align to TRBD2. V lost 4 bases to trimming and J lost 3 bases; unmatched junction nucleotides: 10. CDR3 length: 16 amino acids. Germline V gene data show CDR1 as SGHTA and CDR2 as FQGNSA. The CDR3 nucleotides read TGTGCCAGCAGCTCAGCCGGAGCGGGAGGATTCTACGAGCAGTACTTC. As protein: CASSSAGAGGFYEQYF.

The J gene is TRBJ2-1, the V gene TRBV19; TRBD2 matches 8 bases. The CDR3 totals 20 residues. V shed 4 bases and J 2 bases; nucleotides not matched to a gene: 19. The germline V gene encodes CDR1 LNHDA and CDR2 SQIVND (reference sequence). CDR3 protein: CASSTPFSSGVAEAYNEQFF. For the CDR3, the DNA is TGTGCCAGTAGTACCCCGTTCAGTAGCGGGGTCGCTGAGGCCTACAATGAGCAGTTCTTC. The full variable domain, rest sourced from reference TRBV19 and TRBJ2-1, is DGGITQSPKYLFRKEGQNVTLSCEQNLNHDAMYWYRQDPGQGLRLIYYSQIVNDFQKGDIAEGYSVSREKKESFPLTVTSAQKNPTAFYLCASSTPFSSGVAEAYNEQFFGPGTRLTVL.

The chain uses TRBV19 and TRBJ1-5, with TRBD1 identical over 7 bases. The CDR3 has 17 amino acids. CDR1 and CDR2 (germline): LNHDA, SQIVND (reference sequence). Trimming at V came to 3 bases and at J to 2 bases, leaving 10 bases not matched to a gene. The CDR3 DNA reads TGTGCCAGTAGTATCCACACACAGGGGTTGGGCAATCAGCCCCAGCATTTT. This gives the protein CASSIHTQGLGNQPQHF.

The J gene is TRBJ2-1, the V gene TRBV5-1; D possibly corresponds to TRBD2 (6 bases). The CDR3 extends over 15 amino acids. Trimming cost V 0 bases and J 8 bases, with 15 bases left between them. Germline CDR1 is SGHRS and CDR2 is YFSETQ. CDR3 in DNA: TGCGCCAGCAGCTTGGCGGGAGTTCTTTTGGATGAGCAGTTCTTC. Translated: CASSLAGVLLDEQFF.

V usage is TRBV5-1 and J usage is TRBJ1-2; D unclear. Trimming shortened V by 0 bases and J by 2 bases, and 8 bases separated the two germline ends. The CDR3 covers 14 residues. Germline values: CDR1 SGHRS, CDR2 YFSETQ. CDR3 DNA sequence: TGCGCCAGCAGCTTGGATCCTTGGAACTATGGCTACACCTTC. It specifies CASSLDPWNYGYTF.